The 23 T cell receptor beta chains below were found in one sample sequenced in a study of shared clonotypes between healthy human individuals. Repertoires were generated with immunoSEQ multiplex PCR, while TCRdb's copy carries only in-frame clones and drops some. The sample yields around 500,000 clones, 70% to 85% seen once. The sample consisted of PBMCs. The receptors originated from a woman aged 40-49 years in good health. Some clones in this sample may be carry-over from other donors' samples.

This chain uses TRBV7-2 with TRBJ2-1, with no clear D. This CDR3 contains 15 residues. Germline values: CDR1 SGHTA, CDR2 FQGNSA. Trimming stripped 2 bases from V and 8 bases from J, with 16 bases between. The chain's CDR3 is CASSLYPLAWDEQFF. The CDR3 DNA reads TGTGCCAGCAGCTTATACCCCCTTGCTTGGGATGAGCAGTTCTTC. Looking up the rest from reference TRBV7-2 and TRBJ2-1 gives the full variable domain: GAGVSQSPSNKVTEKGKDVELRCDPISGHTALYWYRQSLGQGLEFLIYFQGNSAPDKSGLPSDRFSAERTGGSVSTLTIQRTQQEDSAVYLCASSLYPLAWDEQFFGPGTRLTVL.

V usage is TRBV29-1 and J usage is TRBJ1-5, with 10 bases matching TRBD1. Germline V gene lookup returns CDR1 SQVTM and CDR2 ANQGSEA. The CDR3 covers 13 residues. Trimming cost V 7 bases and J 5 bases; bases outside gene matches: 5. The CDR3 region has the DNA TGCAGCGCGGGACAGGGGACCGATCAGCCCCAGCATTTT. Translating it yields CSAGQGTDQPQHF.

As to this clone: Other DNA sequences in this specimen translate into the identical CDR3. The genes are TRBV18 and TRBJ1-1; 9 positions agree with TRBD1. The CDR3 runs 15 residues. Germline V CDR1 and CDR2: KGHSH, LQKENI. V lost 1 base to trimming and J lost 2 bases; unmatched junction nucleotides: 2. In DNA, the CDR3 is TGTGCCAGCTCACCACGGACAGGGGTTAACACTGAAGCTTTCTTT. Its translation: CASSPRTGVNTEAFF.

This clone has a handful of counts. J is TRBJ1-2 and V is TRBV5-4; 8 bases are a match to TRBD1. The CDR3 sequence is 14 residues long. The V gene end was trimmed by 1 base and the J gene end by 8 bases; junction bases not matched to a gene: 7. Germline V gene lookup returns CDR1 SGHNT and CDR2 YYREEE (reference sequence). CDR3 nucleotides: TGTGCCAGCAGCTTGAGAGGACAGGGAGCGGGCTACACCTTC. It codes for CASSLRGQGAGYTF. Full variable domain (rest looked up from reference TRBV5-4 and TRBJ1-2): ETGVTQSPTHLIKTRGQQVTLRCSSQSGHNTVSWYQQALGQGPQFIFQYYREEENGRGNFPPRFSGLQFPNYSSELNVNALELDDSALYLCASSLRGQGAGYTFGSGTRLTVV.

The chain's CDR3 is CAIRDRGGDEQFF. For the CDR3, the DNA is TGTGCCATCAGGGACAGGGGCGGGGATGAGCAGTTCTTC. This chain connects TRBV10-3 to TRBJ2-1, with 9 bases matching TRBD1. The junction had 5 bases not matched to a gene; V was cut back by 6 bases and J by 8 bases. The CDR3 sequence is 13 residues long. Per germline, CDR1 ENHRY and CDR2 SYGVKD.

CDR3 nucleotides: TGCAGTGCCCCCCACAGGGATAAAGCTTTCTTT. It translates to CSAPHRDKAFF. The chain combines TRBV20-1 with TRBJ1-1; D might be TRBD1 (6 bases). V gave up 6 bases and J gave up 9 bases, with 14 bases separating them. CDR1 is DFQATT, CDR2 SNEGSKA, per germline (reference sequence). CDR3 size: 11 residues.

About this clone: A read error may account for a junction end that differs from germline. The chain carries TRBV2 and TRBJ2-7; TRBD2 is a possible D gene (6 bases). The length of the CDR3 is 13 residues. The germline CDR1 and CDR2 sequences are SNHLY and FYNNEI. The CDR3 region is CASSDGTFRPNPF. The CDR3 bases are TGTGCCAGCAGTGATGGGACTTTCCGACCAAACCCCTTC.

The DNA for the CDR3 is TGTGCCAGCAGCCTACAGGGGTGGGAAGAGACCCAGTACTTC. This translates into CASSLQGWEETQYF. The gene calls are TRBV7-9 and TRBJ2-5; 7 nucleotides align to TRBD1. The CDR3 length is 14 residues. From germline, CDR1 is SEHNR and CDR2 FQNEAQ (reference sequence). With V trimmed by 5 bases and J by 3 bases, 6 bases remained unmatched. Complete variable domain (other parts from reference TRBV7-9 and TRBJ2-5): DTGVSQNPRHKITKRGQNVTFRCDPISEHNRLYWYRQTLGQGPEFLTYFQNEAQLEKSRLLSDRFSAERPKGSFSTLEIQRTEQGDSAMYLCASSLQGWEETQYFGPGTRLLVL.

The CDR3 region is CASSQDGRWDTQYF. DNA for the CDR3: TGCGCCAGCAGCCAAGATGGTCGTTGGGATACGCAGTATTTT. The chain employs TRBV4-3 and TRBJ2-3; no clear D gene. Trimming removed 0 bases from V and 6 bases from J, with 10 bases in between. This CDR3 spans 14 amino acids. Germline V gives CDR1 LGHNA, CDR2 YSLEER.

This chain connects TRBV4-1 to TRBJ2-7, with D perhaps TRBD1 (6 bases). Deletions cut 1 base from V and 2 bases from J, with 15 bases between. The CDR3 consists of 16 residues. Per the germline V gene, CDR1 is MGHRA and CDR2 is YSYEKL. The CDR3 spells CASSQVTGYLPYEQYF. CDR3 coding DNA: TGCGCCAGCAGCCAAGTAACAGGGTATCTCCCCTACGAGCAGTACTTC.

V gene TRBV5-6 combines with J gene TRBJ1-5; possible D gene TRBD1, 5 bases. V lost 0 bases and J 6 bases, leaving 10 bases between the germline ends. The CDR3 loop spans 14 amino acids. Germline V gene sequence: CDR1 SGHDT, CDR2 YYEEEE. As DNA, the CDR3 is TGTGCCAGCAGCTTGGCCGTGGGGGGTCAGCCCCAGCATTTT. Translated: CASSLAVGGQPQHF.

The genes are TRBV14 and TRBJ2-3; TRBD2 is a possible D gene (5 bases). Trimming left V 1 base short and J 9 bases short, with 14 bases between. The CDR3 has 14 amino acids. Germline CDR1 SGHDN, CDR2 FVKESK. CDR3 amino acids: CASSQGLAVGTQYF. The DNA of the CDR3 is TGTGCCAGCAGCCAAGGTCTAGCCGTTGGGACGCAGTATTTT.

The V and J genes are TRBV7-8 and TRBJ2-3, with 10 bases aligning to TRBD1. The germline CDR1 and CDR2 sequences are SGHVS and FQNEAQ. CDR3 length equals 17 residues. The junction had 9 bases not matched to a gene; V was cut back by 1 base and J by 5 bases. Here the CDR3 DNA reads TGTGCCAGCAGCTTAGAAGGTGCCGGACAGGGGGGAGATACGCAGTATTTT. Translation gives CASSLEGAGQGGDTQYF.

CDR3 in amino acids: CASSLPAGGTDTQYF. CDR3 DNA: TGTGCCAGCAGCCTTCCTGCGGGTGGCACAGATACGCAGTATTTT. The V call is TRBV9, the J call TRBJ2-3; D is possibly TRBD2 (5 bases). Germline-derived CDR1 and CDR2 are SGDLS and YYNGEE. V shed 4 bases and J shed 1 base, with 13 bases lying between them. CDR3 length equals 15 residues. The full variable domain, completed using reference TRBV9 and TRBJ2-3, is DSGVTQTPKHLITATGQRVTLRCSPRSGDLSVYWYQQSLDQGLQFLIQYYNGEERAKGNILERFSAQQFPDLHSELNLSSLELGDSALYFCASSLPAGGTDTQYFGPGTRLTVL.

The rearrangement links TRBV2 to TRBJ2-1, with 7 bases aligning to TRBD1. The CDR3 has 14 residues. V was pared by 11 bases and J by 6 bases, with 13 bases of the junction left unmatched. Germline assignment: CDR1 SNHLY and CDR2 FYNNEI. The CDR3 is CAGQDGTKSNEQFF. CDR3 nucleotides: TGTGCCGGACAGGACGGGACCAAATCCAATGAGCAGTTCTTC.

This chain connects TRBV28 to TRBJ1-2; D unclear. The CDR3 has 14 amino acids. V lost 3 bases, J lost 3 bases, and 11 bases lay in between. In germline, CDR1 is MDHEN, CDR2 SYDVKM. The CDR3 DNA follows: TGTGCCAGCAGTTTGGTTGGCAGACACTATGGCTACACCTTC. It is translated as CASSLVGRHYGYTF.

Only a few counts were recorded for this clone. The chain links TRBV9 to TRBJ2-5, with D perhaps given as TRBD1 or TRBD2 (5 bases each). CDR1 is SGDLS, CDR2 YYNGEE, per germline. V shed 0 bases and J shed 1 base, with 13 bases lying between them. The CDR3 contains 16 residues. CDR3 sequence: CASSVGGSTAQETQYF. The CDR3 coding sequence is TGTGCCAGCAGCGTAGGGGGGTCGACAGCCCAAGAGACCCAGTACTTC. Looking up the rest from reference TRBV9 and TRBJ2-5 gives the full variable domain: DSGVTQTPKHLITATGQRVTLRCSPRSGDLSVYWYQQSLDQGLQFLIQYYNGEERAKGNILERFSAQQFPDLHSELNLSSLELGDSALYFCASSVGGSTAQETQYFGPGTRLLVL.

In nucleotides, the CDR3 is TGTGCCAGCAGCAAACTAGCGGGAGGGCCTTTGGAGCAGTTCTTC. Translating it yields CASSKLAGGPLEQFF. The chain has TRBV7-9 and TRBJ2-1; TRBD2 agrees at 13 bases. The CDR3 extends over 15 amino acids. CDR1 and CDR2 (germline): SEHNR, FQNEAQ (reference sequence). V trimming: 5 bases; J trimming: 10 bases; junction bases outside the gene matches: 8.

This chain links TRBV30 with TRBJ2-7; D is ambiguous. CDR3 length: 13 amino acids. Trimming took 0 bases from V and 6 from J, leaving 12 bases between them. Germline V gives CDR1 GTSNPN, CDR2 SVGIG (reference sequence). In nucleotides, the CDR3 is TGTGCCTGGAGTGTCTCTTCCCCCTCCGAGCAGTACTTC. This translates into CAWSVSSPSEQYF.

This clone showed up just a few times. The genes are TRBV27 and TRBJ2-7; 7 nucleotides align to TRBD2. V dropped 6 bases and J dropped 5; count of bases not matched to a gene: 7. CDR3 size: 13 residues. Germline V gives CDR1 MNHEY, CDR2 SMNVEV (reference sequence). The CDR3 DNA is TGTGCCAGCAGGTCGAACCGGGGGGACGAGCAGTACTTC. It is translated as CASRSNRGDEQYF.

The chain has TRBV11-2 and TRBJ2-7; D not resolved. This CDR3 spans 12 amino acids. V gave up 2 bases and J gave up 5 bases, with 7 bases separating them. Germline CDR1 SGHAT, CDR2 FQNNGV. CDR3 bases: TGTGCCAGCAGCTTAAGGCCGGACGAGCAGTACTTC. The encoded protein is CASSLRPDEQYF.

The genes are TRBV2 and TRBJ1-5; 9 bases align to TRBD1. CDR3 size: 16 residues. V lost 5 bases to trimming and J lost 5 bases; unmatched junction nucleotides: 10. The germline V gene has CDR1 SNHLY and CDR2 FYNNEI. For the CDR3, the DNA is TGTGCCAGCAGTCCTACCGGGACAGGGAGGTATCAGCCCCAGCATTTT. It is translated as CASSPTGTGRYQPQHF.

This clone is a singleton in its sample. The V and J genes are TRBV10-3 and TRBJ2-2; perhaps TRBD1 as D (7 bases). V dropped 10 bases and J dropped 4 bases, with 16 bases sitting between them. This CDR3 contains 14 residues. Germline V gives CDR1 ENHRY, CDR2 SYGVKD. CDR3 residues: CATVRGAGTGELFF. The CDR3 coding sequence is TGTGCCACCGTCAGGGGGGCGGGCACCGGGGAGCTGTTTTTT.